Here is one T cell receptor (beta chain) with its context. Its antigen remains unknown. The study ran its PCR with 60 Vbeta and 13 Jbeta primers. The data were produced by immunoSEQ multiplex PCR, yet TCRdb's version contains in-frame clones alone and is incomplete. Here the sample spans some 160,000 clones, more than 70% being singletons. The trim removed 4 bases at V and 2 bases at J, leaving 11 bases unmatched. Per the germline V gene, CDR1 is SGHRS and CDR2 is YFSETQ. This CDR3 has 18 amino acids. These data originate in a study of cytomegalovirus exposure and HLA in healthy donors. The study, taken as a whole, reports: Reported findings show TCR beta sequences accurately forecast HLA-A and HLA-B alleles in most subjects. Per a prior analysis, the majority of TCR beta V segments were productive roughly 87% or roughly 30% of the time.

Sequenced input: PBMCs. V gene TRBV5-1 combines with J gene TRBJ2-1; 11 nucleotides agree with TRBD2. The receptor was isolated from a male donor in good health and CMV-seropositive. CDR3 in amino acids: CASSARGTSGGPYNEQFF. The DNA of the CDR3 is TGCGCCAGCAGCGCCCGAGGGACTAGCGGAGGGCCCTACAATGAGCAGTTCTTC.